The 31 T cell receptor beta chains listed next were all sequenced from one sample in a study of spatial heterogeneity in lung cancer. The time point here: sample taken at primary tumor resection. Each CDR3 protein is one row after TCRdb ran MiXCR on the 5' RACE reads. The sample has tens of thousands of distinct CDR3 sequences, around 13% seen once; the top ten hold around 54%. The sample here was PBMCs, taken at surgery. These receptors came from a male donor with early-stage non-small cell lung cancer.

V gene TRBV7-2 combines with J gene TRBJ2-5, with a weak D call TRBD2 (6 bases). The CDR3 runs 15 residues. Trimming shortened V by 7 bases and J by 7 bases, and 22 bases separated the two germline ends. Looked up from germline, CDR1 is SGHTA and CDR2 is FQGNSA. CDR3 region: CASTGLRGLGGTQYF. The CDR3 bases are TGTGCCAGCACCGGACTACGAGGACTTGGGGGGACCCAGTACTTC. Drawing the rest from reference TRBV7-2 and TRBJ2-5, the complete variable domain is GAGVSQSPSNKVTEKGKDVELRCDPISGHTALYWYRQSLGQGLEFLIYFQGNSAPDKSGLPSDRFSAERTGGSVSTLTIQRTQQEDSAVYLCASTGLRGLGGTQYFGPGTRLLVL.

In this sample, this clonotype turned up many times. The chain recombines TRBV29-1 with TRBJ2-7; tentatively, D is TRBD2 (5 bases). This CDR3 spans 12 amino acids. Germline V gives CDR1 SQVTM, CDR2 ANQGSEA. Trimming shortened V by 5 bases and J by 7 bases, and 15 bases separated the two germline ends. Written as DNA, the CDR3 is TGCAGCGTTACCTTCGGGGTGGAGGAGCAGTACTTC. Encoded protein: CSVTFGVEEQYF.

This clonotype was counted ten times or more. The rearrangement uses TRBV7-9 and TRBJ2-3; 7 bases align to TRBD1. Germline V gene lookup returns CDR1 SEHNR and CDR2 FQNEAQ (reference sequence). CDR3 length: 14 residues. The junction had 4 bases not matched to a gene; V was cut back by 5 bases and J by 2 bases. CDR3 DNA sequence: TGTGCCAGCAGCCGGGACAGATTCACAGATACGCAGTATTTT. It codes for CASSRDRFTDTQYF.

This clonotype was found a few times. This chain uses TRBV29-1 with TRBJ2-7; 10 bases are shared with TRBD1. Germline CDR1 and CDR2: SQVTM and ANQGSEA. CDR3 length equals 14 residues. V dropped 6 bases and J dropped 0; count of bases not matched to a gene: 5. The CDR3 bases are TGCAGCGTGGCCGGGACAGGGGACTCCTACGAGCAGTACTTC. It translates to CSVAGTGDSYEQYF.

J is TRBJ2-6 and V is TRBV2, with D perhaps TRBD1 (5 bases). V was cut by 5 bases and J by 1 base, with 9 bases left in between. The CDR3 totals 15 residues. Germline lookup yields CDR1 SNHLY and CDR2 FYNNEI. CDR3 DNA sequence: TGTGCCAGCAGTCTTGACAGATCTGGGGCCAACGTCCTGACTTTC. Encoded protein: CASSLDRSGANVLTF. Full variable domain (outside the CDR3, taken from reference TRBV2 and TRBJ2-6): EPEVTQTPSHQVTQMGQEVILRCVPISNHLYFYWYRQILGQKVEFLVSFYNNEISEKSEIFDDQFSVERPDGSNFTLKIRSTKLEDSAMYFCASSLDRSGANVLTFGAGSRLTVL.

In its sample, this clonotype was seen many times. This sequence joins TRBV27 and TRBJ2-2; 10 positions agree with TRBD1. The J segment lost 6 bases and the V segment lost 5 bases, leaving 3 bases of the junction unmatched. The CDR3 consists of 14 residues. Germline CDR1 and CDR2: MNHEY and SMNVEV (reference sequence). CDR3 in amino acids: CASSRQGASGELFF. As DNA, the CDR3 is TGTGCCAGCAGTAGACAGGGGGCTTCCGGGGAGCTGTTTTTT.

This clonotype was seen ten or more times. The chain combines TRBV20-1 with TRBJ2-3; no reliable D call. The CDR3 extends over 14 amino acids. Looked up from germline, CDR1 is DFQATT and CDR2 is SNEGSKA (reference sequence). The V gene lost 3 bases and the J gene lost 0 bases, with 10 bases spanning the gap. The CDR3 DNA is TGCAGTGCTAGTTCCCCGTTTAGCACAGATACGCAGTATTTT. It specifies CSASSPFSTDTQYF.

This chain connects TRBV4-1 to TRBJ2-1; D remains unclear. Germline V CDR1 and CDR2: MGHRA, YSYEKL. The CDR3 has 12 amino acids. The V end was cut by 5 bases, the J end by 7 bases, with 9 bases between. The CDR3 region has the DNA TGCGCCAGCAGCAATCTACTGAATGAGCAGTTCTTC. Amino acid sequence: CASSNLLNEQFF.

The chain employs TRBV29-1 and TRBJ2-5; 7 positions match TRBD1. The CDR3 sequence is 13 residues long. Trimming took 3 bases from V and 5 from J; bases not matched to a gene: 6. Germline CDR1 and CDR2: SQVTM and ANQGSEA. The chain's CDR3 is CSVDRGKRETQYF. The CDR3 DNA is TGCAGCGTTGACAGGGGGAAAAGGGAGACCCAGTACTTC.

The chain recombines TRBV6-1 with TRBJ1-1, with D unresolved. Germline CDR1 reads MNHNS; CDR2 reads SASEGT. V was shortened by 2 bases and J by 3 bases, with 13 bases between the two germline ends. The length of the CDR3 is 15 residues. The CDR3 reads CASSERVVVDTEAFF. The CDR3 bases are TGTGCCAGCAGTGAAAGGGTGGTCGTTGACACTGAAGCTTTCTTT.

V is TRBV20-1 and J is TRBJ2-1, with 9 bases matching TRBD2. The trim removed 0 bases at V and 0 bases at J, leaving 12 bases unmatched. The CDR3 covers 19 residues. The germline V gene has CDR1 DFQATT and CDR2 SNEGSKA (reference sequence). CDR3 sequence (DNA): TGCAGTGCTAGAGATCGTAGCGGGAGTAGGAGGGTCTCCTACAATGAGCAGTTCTTC. This gives the protein CSARDRSGSRRVSYNEQFF.

This clonotype was observed a handful of times. The chain combines TRBV20-1 with TRBJ2-2; 10 bases map to TRBD2. The CDR3 contains 15 residues. CDR1 is DFQATT and CDR2 is SNEGSKA in the germline V gene (reference sequence). V lost 5 bases and J lost 5; bases outside the gene matches: 8. The CDR3 region has the DNA TGCAGTGCTTTCGAACTAGCGGGAAGGACCGGGGAGCTGTTTTTT. Its translation is CSAFELAGRTGELFF.

Many counts were recorded for this clonotype. The rearrangement uses TRBV20-1 and TRBJ2-1, with 7 bases fitting TRBD2. Per the germline V gene, CDR1 is DFQATT and CDR2 is SNEGSKA (reference sequence). The V segment lost 5 bases and the J segment 5 bases; nucleotides outside the gene matches: 12. There are 15 residues in the CDR3. DNA for the CDR3: TGCAGTGCTTGGGACTATCGAAGAATCGACAATGAGCAGTTCTTC. Translating it yields CSAWDYRRIDNEQFF.

Sample share makes this clonotype medium-sized. The chain couples TRBV27 to TRBJ1-1; no firm D call. Deletions cut 2 bases from V and 3 bases from J, with 10 bases between. CDR1 MNHEY and CDR2 SMNVEV come from the germline V gene (reference sequence). This CDR3 is 14 amino acids long. Written as DNA, the CDR3 is TGTGCCAGCAGTTTAGGAAGGGAGGACACTGAAGCTTTCTTT. As protein: CASSLGREDTEAFF.

This clonotype was observed many times. The J gene is TRBJ1-4, the V gene TRBV2; D gene uncertain. The CDR3 runs to 12 residues. Per germline, CDR1 SNHLY and CDR2 FYNNEI. The V gene lost 4 bases and the J gene lost 8 bases, with 8 bases spanning the gap. The CDR3 nucleotides read TGTGCCAGCAGTGGGACGGGAGAAAAACTGTTTTTT. Amino acids: CASSGTGEKLFF.

There are many counts of this clonotype. The chain has TRBV11-2 and TRBJ1-1, with 8 bases lining up with TRBD1. CDR3 size: 15 residues. Germline V CDR1 and CDR2: SGHAT, FQNNGV. V trimming: 5 bases; J trimming: 5 bases; junction bases outside the gene matches: 10. The CDR3 nucleotides read TGTGCCAGCAGCGCCCTCCGGACAGGGAGGACTGAAGCTTTCTTT. Translation gives CASSALRTGRTEAFF.

This clonotype has at least ten counts. Mismatch with germline at one junction end may stem from a read error. The V gene is TRBV7-7, the J gene TRBJ2-5; unclear D gene. From germline, CDR1 is SSHAT and CDR2 FNYEAQ (reference sequence). The CDR3 has 14 amino acids. CDR3 sequence reads: CASSFGLPPETQYF. The DNA of the CDR3 is TGTGCTAGCAGCTTCGGTCTTCCCCCAGAGACCCAGTACTTC.

V gene TRBV7-6 combines with J gene TRBJ2-7; TRBD1 matches at 9 bases. The CDR3 is made up of 14 amino acids. J gave up 5 bases and V 5 bases, and 7 bases lay outside the gene matches. CDR1 and CDR2 from the germline V gene are SGHVS and FNYEAQ. CDR3 nucleotides: TGTGCCAGCAGCATCGGACAGGGGAGGAACGAGCAGTACTTC. This encodes CASSIGQGRNEQYF.

This clonotype was recorded at least ten times. This CDR3 reads CASRNVGQGVSGELFF. The CDR3 nucleotides are TGTGCCAGTAGGAACGTCGGACAGGGGGTTTCCGGGGAGCTGTTTTTT. The chain employs TRBV19 and TRBJ2-2; 10 bases match TRBD1. This CDR3 comprises 16 residues. CDR1 and CDR2 from the germline V gene are LNHDA and SQIVND (reference sequence). V lost 6 bases to trimming and J lost 6 bases; unmatched junction nucleotides: 10.

This clonotype was detected ten times or more. The chain joins TRBV24-1 to TRBJ2-5; D not certain. The ends were cut back, 0 bases at V and 3 bases at J, with 7 bases in the middle. CDR1 is KGHDR and CDR2 is SFDVKD in the germline V gene. CDR3 length: 14 amino acids. DNA for the CDR3: TGTGCCACCAGTGATTTGAAAGGGAAAGAGACCCAGTACTTC. Translated, it gives CATSDLKGKETQYF.

The chain couples TRBV5-1 to TRBJ2-3; a weak D match, TRBD1 (5 bases). V was clipped by 7 bases and J by 6 bases, with 15 bases between them. Germline CDR1 and CDR2: SGHRS and YFSETQ. The CDR3 is 13 amino acids. The CDR3 is CASGPQQADTQYF. Here the CDR3 DNA reads TGCGCCAGCGGTCCCCAACAGGCCGATACGCAGTATTTT.

This clonotype was counted only a few times. V gene TRBV6-1 combines with J gene TRBJ2-1, with 8 bases lining up with TRBD2. Germline loops: CDR1 MNHNS, CDR2 SASEGT. J gave up 7 bases and V 2 bases, and 7 bases lay outside the gene matches. CDR3 length: 15 amino acids. The CDR3 region has the DNA TGTGCCAGCAGTGAACTAGCGGGTTCCCAGAATGAGCAGTTCTTC. It encodes CASSELAGSQNEQFF.

This clonotype was observed at least ten times. The rearrangement links TRBV7-2 to TRBJ2-1; TRBD2 aligns across 11 bases. With 5 bases clipped from V and 5 bases from J, the junction kept 8 bases outside the gene matches. This CDR3 has 16 amino acids. The V gene's germline CDR1 is SGHTA and CDR2 FQGNSA. The CDR3 region has the DNA TGTGCCAGCAGCCTAGTAGCGGGAGGGAGGGACAATGAGCAGTTCTTC. This gives the protein CASSLVAGGRDNEQFF. The full variable domain, rest sourced from reference TRBV7-2 and TRBJ2-1, is GAGVSQSPSNKVTEKGKDVELRCDPISGHTALYWYRQSLGQGLEFLIYFQGNSAPDKSGLPSDRFSAERTGGSVSTLTIQRTQQEDSAVYLCASSLVAGGRDNEQFFGPGTRLTVL.

The chain recombines TRBV7-2 with TRBJ2-5, with a weak D call TRBD2 (5 bases). This CDR3 has 13 amino acids. The germline V gene encodes CDR1 SGHTA and CDR2 FQGNSA. V lost 2 bases to trimming and J lost 5 bases, with 9 bases between them. CDR3 nucleotides: TGTGCCAGCAGCTTATTCCCGGGGGAGACCCAGTACTTC. Amino acids: CASSLFPGETQYF.

The rearrangement links TRBV7-9 to TRBJ1-1; D is possibly TRBD1 (5 bases). This CDR3 has 15 amino acids. CDR1 is SEHNR and CDR2 is FQNEAQ in the germline V gene (reference sequence). V was shortened by 2 bases and J by 0 bases, with 10 bases between the two germline ends. The DNA of the CDR3 is TGTGCCAGCAGCTTACGAGGGGCCCTGAACACTGAAGCTTTCTTT. This translates into CASSLRGALNTEAFF.

The genes are TRBV20-1 and TRBJ2-3, with TRBD2 identical over 8 bases. In germline, CDR1 is DFQATT, CDR2 SNEGSKA (reference sequence). The V and J ends lost 5 bases and 3 bases, in that order; junction bases with no gene match: 10. CDR3 length: 15 residues. The CDR3 region is CSASSGGALTDTQYF. The DNA for the CDR3 is TGCAGTGCTTCTTCGGGGGGGGCATTGACAGATACGCAGTATTTT.

The chain employs TRBV4-1 and TRBJ1-5, with unresolved D. The V gene lost 1 base and the J gene lost 5 bases, with 9 bases spanning the gap. This CDR3 is 14 amino acids long. Germline CDR1 is MGHRA and CDR2 is YSYEKL. The DNA of the CDR3 is TGCGCCAGCAGCCAAGTCCAATCCTATCAGCCCCAGCATTTT. It is translated as CASSQVQSYQPQHF.

This clonotype was seen only a few times. The chain employs TRBV7-9 and TRBJ1-6; 7 nucleotides line up with TRBD1. The CDR3 extends over 14 amino acids. The germline V gene has CDR1 SEHNR and CDR2 FQNEAQ (reference sequence). V shed 1 base and J 10 bases; nucleotides not matched to a gene: 4. In DNA, the CDR3 is TGTGCCAGCAGCTTAGGACAGGGCCTCTCACCCCTCCACTTT. Translation: CASSLGQGLSPLHF. Looking up the rest from reference TRBV7-9 and TRBJ1-6 gives the full variable domain: DTGVSQNPRHKITKRGQNVTFRCDPISEHNRLYWYRQTLGQGPEFLTYFQNEAQLEKSRLLSDRFSAERPKGSFSTLEIQRTEQGDSAMYLCASSLGQGLSPLHFGNGTRLTVT.

In its sample, this clonotype was seen a few times. This chain joins TRBV4-1 and TRBJ2-7; 7 bases match TRBD1. The CDR3 is 16 amino acids. CDR1 and CDR2 from the germline V gene are MGHRA and YSYEKL. V was clipped by 4 bases and J by 5 bases; unmatched bases: 14. For the CDR3, the DNA is TGCGCCAGCAGCCTTCAAGCAGTACAGGGGATCCACGAGCAGTACTTC. This encodes CASSLQAVQGIHEQYF.

This chain uses TRBV6-5 with TRBJ2-7; D is possibly TRBD1 or TRBD2 (5 bases each). Trimming removed 6 bases from V and 3 bases from J, with 12 bases in between. Germline CDR1 MNHEY, CDR2 SVGAGI. This CDR3 has 13 amino acids. The CDR3 sequence: CASRHTGLYEQYF. DNA of the CDR3: TGTGCCAGCAGACATACAGGACTCTACGAGCAGTACTTC.

In this sample, this clonotype turned up many times. The gene calls are TRBV6-2 or TRBV6-3 and TRBJ2-2, with D unclear. The V end lost 6 bases, the J end lost 5 bases, and 16 bases lay between the germline ends. Looked up from germline, CDR1 is MNHEY and CDR2 is SVGEGT. The length of the CDR3 is 15 residues. Here the CDR3 DNA reads TGTGCCAGCAGCTGGGCCTCCCCTGAGACCGGGGAGCTGTTTTTT. This codes for CASSWASPETGELFF.